This T cell receptor (beta chain) was retrieved from a study of human T cells and chemical hapten exposure. This clonotype was counted many times. CDR1 DFQATT and CDR2 SNEGSKA come from the germline V gene (reference sequence). Trimming took off 6 bases at V and 2 bases at J, with 13 bases between the two ends. The CDR3 spans 13 residues. Time point given: patch test 1, 2 weeks after DPC sensitization. The treatment here: therapeutic diphenylcyclopropenone sensitization with weekly scalp DPC. In the authors' workflow: Across samples, TCR counts had a median of 95,638 and ranged from roughly 23,224 to 690,600. TCRdb re-called the RACE reads through MiXCR, storing one row per CDR3 protein. For this entry, the V and J calls and clone size follow TCRdb and not the study's own pipeline. The sample includes roughly 200,000 distinct CDR3 sequences, approximately 20% seen only once; the top ten take under 7.5%.

The gene calls are TRBV20-1 and TRBJ2-5; D perhaps matches TRBD2 (5 bases). Sequences were derived from whole blood, sampled in connection with sensitization to the hapten diphenylcyclopropenone (DPC). This sequence was found in a woman between 45 and 60 years old with alopecia areata. Some clones in this sample may be carry-over from other donors' samples. The CDR3 sequence: CSAGKRIQETQYF. The DNA for the CDR3 is TGCAGTGCCGGGAAACGTATACAAGAGACCCAGTACTTC.